The 29 T cell receptor beta chains below were found in one sample sequenced in a study of T cell responses to AZD1222 COVID-19 vaccine. Sequenced by immunoSEQ multiplex PCR; TCRdb stores in-frame clones only, minus some. The data contain under 150,000 clones, approximately 88% of them singletons. The source was peripheral blood, collected on day 0 of AZD1222 vaccination. These receptors were taken from an adult in good health.

The chain recombines TRBV6-5 with TRBJ2-7; 8 positions match TRBD2. The CDR3 runs to 16 residues. Unmatched junction bases numbered 12, after V lost 4 bases and J lost 4 bases. Germline V gene lookup returns CDR1 MNHEY and CDR2 SVGAGI. The CDR3 protein is CASSSPIAGSMYEQYF. CDR3 sequence (DNA): TGTGCCAGCAGTTCACCAATAGCGGGATCCATGTACGAGCAGTACTTC.

The genes are TRBV4-1 and TRBJ2-7; TRBD2 matches at 11 bases. Trimming at V came to 1 base and at J to 6 bases, leaving 14 bases not matched to a gene. The germline gives CDR1 MGHRA, CDR2 YSYEKL. This CDR3 is 18 amino acids long. CDR3 sequence: CASSQGGRVGLADREQYF. CDR3 nucleotides: TGCGCCAGCAGCCAAGGGGGTCGTGTGGGACTAGCGGATCGCGAGCAGTACTTC.

V and J are TRBV6-5 and TRBJ2-6; D is possibly TRBD1 (6 bases). The CDR3 has 15 amino acids. CDR1 MNHEY and CDR2 SVGAGI come from the germline V gene. The V end was cut by 2 bases, the J end by 2 bases, with 7 bases between. CDR3 region: CASSYGGAGANVLTF. The CDR3 DNA reads as TGTGCCAGCAGTTACGGGGGCGCTGGGGCCAACGTCCTGACTTTC.

V gene TRBV5-1 combines with J gene TRBJ2-2; 9 bases are shared with TRBD2. The CDR3 has 15 amino acids. Trimming at V came to 2 bases and at J to 3 bases, leaving 2 bases not matched to a gene. Germline-derived CDR1 and CDR2 are SGHRS and YFSETQ. The CDR3 DNA is TGCGCCAGCAGCTTCTCTAGCGGGGACACCGGGGAGCTGTTTTTT. Residues: CASSFSSGDTGELFF. The full variable domain, its missing parts supplied by reference TRBV5-1 and TRBJ2-2, is KAGVTQTPRYLIKTRGQQVTLSCSPISGHRSVSWYQQTPGQGLQFLFEYFSETQRNKGNFPGRFSGRQFSNSRSEMNVSTLELGDSALYLCASSFSSGDTGELFFGEGSRLTVL.

This clone has a handful of counts. The chain joins TRBV7-2 to TRBJ2-5, with 12 bases fitting TRBD2. The CDR3 consists of 14 residues. Germline lookup yields CDR1 SGHTA and CDR2 FQGNSA. The V and J ends lost 1 base and 7 bases, in that order; junction bases with no gene match: 1. The CDR3 DNA is TGTGCCAGCAGCTTAGAACTAGCGGGGGGGACCCAGTACTTC. Translating gives CASSLELAGGTQYF.

The V call is TRBV5-6, the J call TRBJ1-4; 9 bases are a match to TRBD1. This CDR3 is 15 amino acids long. The V and J ends lost 1 base and 5 bases, in that order; junction bases with no gene match: 3. CDR1 and CDR2 (germline): SGHDT, YYEEEE. The CDR3 region is CASSLLGTGNEKLFF. CDR3 coding DNA: TGTGCCAGCAGCTTGCTCGGGACAGGGAATGAAAAACTGTTTTTT.

The chain links TRBV28 to TRBJ2-4, with a possible D match to TRBD1 (6 bases). Trimming took off 6 bases at V and 5 bases at J, with 11 bases between the two ends. This CDR3 region has 13 residues. Germline CDR1 and CDR2: MDHEN and SYDVKM. CDR3 sequence reads: CASREGGQNIQYF. The CDR3 DNA reads as TGTGCCAGCAGGGAAGGGGGTCAAAACATTCAGTACTTC.

The genes are TRBV3-1 (or the pseudogene TRBV3-2) and TRBJ1-2, with TRBD1 matching 8 bases. Germline V lookup: CDR1 LGHDT, CDR2 YNNKEL (reference sequence). The CDR3 spans 13 residues. Losses at the gene ends were 1 base for V and 8 bases for J; bases not matched to a gene: 3. The CDR3 DNA is TGTGCCAGCAGCCAAGGGACAGGGAGCGGCTACACCTTC. It specifies CASSQGTGSGYTF.

The genes are TRBV4-1 and TRBJ1-1; D call uncertain. The CDR3 is 14 residues long. Germline V lookup: CDR1 MGHRA, CDR2 YSYEKL. V was cut by 4 bases and J by 1 base, with 10 bases left in between. The CDR3 coding sequence is TGCGCCAGCAGCCCCTACGTCCCGAACACTGAAGCTTTCTTT. Translated: CASSPYVPNTEAFF.

CDR3 sequence: CASSPTQTHRNTIYF. The CDR3 nucleotides read TGTGCCAGCAGCCCTACCCAGACGCACCGAAACACCATATATTTT. The V gene is TRBV28, the J gene TRBJ1-3; unclear D gene. This CDR3 is built from 15 residues. The V and J ends lost 6 bases and 5 bases respectively, with 17 bases between them. CDR1 and CDR2 from the germline V gene are MDHEN and SYDVKM.

The J gene is TRBJ2-7, the V gene TRBV19; 8 nucleotides agree with TRBD1. The germline gives CDR1 LNHDA, CDR2 SQIVND (reference sequence). The trim removed 1 base at V and 0 bases at J, leaving 8 bases unmatched. This CDR3 comprises 17 residues. The CDR3: CASSIGGQAFPSYEQYF. The CDR3 DNA reads TGTGCCAGTAGTATAGGGGGACAGGCTTTCCCCTCCTACGAGCAGTACTTC.

CDR3 protein: CASSLAASLDIQYF. The DNA for the CDR3 is TGTGCCAGCAGCTTAGCGGCTAGCCTAGACATTCAGTACTTC. The chain recombines TRBV7-2 with TRBJ2-4, with D possibly TRBD2 on 5 matching bases. V lost 0 bases and J lost 8, with 11 bases in between. The CDR3 spans 14 residues. The V gene's germline CDR1 is SGHTA and CDR2 FQGNSA.

The V gene is TRBV5-4, the J gene TRBJ1-2; 9 bases are a match to TRBD1. Germline CDR1 and CDR2: SGHNT and YYREEE (reference sequence). The CDR3 extends over 16 amino acids. The V gene end was trimmed by 4 bases and the J gene end by 6 bases; junction bases not matched to a gene: 13. In DNA form, the CDR3 reads TGTGCCAGCAGCCCGGGGGGGGGACAGGGAGTTAATGGCTACACCTTC. This sequence encodes CASSPGGGQGVNGYTF. Combining the CDR3 with reference TRBV5-4 and TRBJ1-2 gives the whole variable domain ETGVTQSPTHLIKTRGQQVTLRCSSQSGHNTVSWYQQALGQGPQFIFQYYREEENGRGNFPPRFSGLQFPNYSSELNVNALELDDSALYLCASSPGGGQGVNGYTFGSGTRLTVV.

The chain recombines TRBV19 with TRBJ1-2; D uncertain. Germline-derived CDR1 and CDR2 are LNHDA and SQIVND (reference sequence). The V and J ends lost 1 base and 6 bases respectively, with 6 bases between them. This CDR3 is built from 12 residues. In nucleotides, the CDR3 is TGTGCCAGTAGTATAGGTGGACATGGCTACACCTTC. Amino acids: CASSIGGHGYTF.

The rearrangement joins TRBV14 to TRBJ1-3, with TRBD1 matching over 10 bases. The length of the CDR3 is 15 residues. V lost 4 bases, J lost 2 bases, and 2 bases stayed unmatched. Per the germline V gene, CDR1 is SGHDN and CDR2 is FVKESK. The CDR3 spells CASSLGTGAGNTIYF. DNA for the CDR3: TGTGCCAGCAGCCTTGGGACAGGGGCTGGAAACACCATATATTTT.

The V call is TRBV19, the J call TRBJ1-2, with TRBD1 identical over 7 bases. With 7 bases clipped from V and 4 bases from J, the junction kept 12 bases outside the gene matches. Germline assignment: CDR1 LNHDA and CDR2 SQIVND (reference sequence). This CDR3 has 15 residues. The CDR3 DNA follows: TGTGCCAGTACCCCAAGGGGAGGGGGCGGCTATGGCTACACCTTC. Protein sequence: CASTPRGGGGYGYTF.

The chain carries TRBV11-1 and TRBJ2-7; D gene ambiguous. This CDR3 has 14 residues. From germline, CDR1 is SGHAT and CDR2 FQDESV (reference sequence). V gave up 2 bases and J gave up 3 bases, with 11 bases separating them. CDR3 in amino acids: CASSLFEVNYEQYF. CDR3 bases: TGTGCCAGCAGCTTATTTGAGGTGAACTACGAGCAGTACTTC. The variable domain in full, with the rest retrieved from reference TRBV11-1 and TRBJ2-7, is EAEVAQSPRYKITEKSQAVAFWCDPISGHATLYWYRQILGQGPELLVQFQDESVVDDSQLPKDRFSAERLKGVDSTLKIQPAELGDSAMYLCASSLFEVNYEQYFGPGTRLTVT.

The genes are TRBV5-1 and TRBJ1-4, with 8 bases fitting TRBD1. CDR1 and CDR2 (germline): SGHRS, YFSETQ. The CDR3 loop spans 17 amino acids. V shed 0 bases, J shed 4 bases, and the junction held 8 bases outside the gene matches. The CDR3 DNA sequence: TGCGCCAGCAGCTTGGACGGACAGGGATCGATTAATGAAAAACTGTTTTTT. Translation: CASSLDGQGSINEKLFF.

V and J are TRBV5-1 and TRBJ1-2; 7 nucleotides agree with TRBD1. CDR3 size: 15 residues. J was trimmed by 3 bases and V by 0 bases; bases with no gene match: 5. Germline-derived CDR1 and CDR2 are SGHRS and YFSETQ. The CDR3 spells CASSLAVGGDYGYTF. CDR3 DNA sequence: TGCGCCAGCAGCTTGGCGGTAGGGGGCGACTATGGCTACACCTTC. Supplemented by reference TRBV5-1 and TRBJ1-2, the full variable domain reads KAGVTQTPRYLIKTRGQQVTLSCSPISGHRSVSWYQQTPGQGLQFLFEYFSETQRNKGNFPGRFSGRQFSNSRSEMNVSTLELGDSALYLCASSLAVGGDYGYTFGSGTRLTVV.

J is TRBJ1-5 and V is TRBV19; perhaps TRBD1 as D (6 bases). Germline V gene sequence: CDR1 LNHDA, CDR2 SQIVND (reference sequence). V lost 1 base and J lost 7, with 14 bases in between. This CDR3 is 15 amino acids long. The CDR3 protein is CASSIVSGDGQPQHF. The CDR3 region has the DNA TGTGCCAGTAGTATAGTCTCAGGGGACGGGCAGCCCCAGCATTTT.

The chain carries TRBV7-8 and TRBJ1-5; D not certain. Germline-derived CDR1 and CDR2 are SGHVS and FQNEAQ. Trimming took off 5 bases at V and 2 bases at J, with 10 bases between the two ends. The CDR3 covers 14 residues. The CDR3 region is CASSRVKGNQPQHF. The CDR3 region has the DNA TGTGCCAGCAGCCGGGTCAAGGGCAATCAGCCCCAGCATTTT.

The chain couples TRBV3-1 (or the pseudogene TRBV3-2) to TRBJ1-2; D is undetermined. V gave up 4 bases and J gave up 4 bases, with 16 bases separating them. The CDR3 extends over 15 amino acids. Per germline, CDR1 LGHDT and CDR2 YNNKEL (reference sequence). In DNA, the CDR3 is TGTGCCAGCAGCCTTGACGCGGGTTACAGCTATGGCTACACCTTC. As protein: CASSLDAGYSYGYTF.

This clone was detected only a few times. The CDR3 here is CASSPDPGTGFLKAYGYTF. For the CDR3, the DNA is TGTGCCAGCAGCCCAGATCCCGGGACAGGGTTCTTAAAGGCCTATGGCTACACCTTC. V usage is TRBV7-2 and J usage is TRBJ1-2, with 9 bases aligning to TRBD1. This CDR3 spans 19 amino acids. The J segment lost 4 bases and the V segment lost 5 bases, leaving 20 bases of the junction unmatched. Germline loops: CDR1 SGHTA, CDR2 FQGNSA.

The gene calls are TRBV27 and TRBJ1-4; D gene unclear. This CDR3 has 16 amino acids. V gave up 3 bases and J gave up 0 bases, with 11 bases separating them. Per the germline V gene, CDR1 is MNHEY and CDR2 is SMNVEV (reference sequence). In DNA, the CDR3 is TGTGCCAGCAGTTTCGTACCGATGTCAACTAATGAAAAACTGTTTTTT. It yields the protein CASSFVPMSTNEKLFF.

The chain couples TRBV10-3 to TRBJ1-2; D perhaps matches TRBD1 (6 bases). V lost 11 bases and J lost 3, with 13 bases in between. Germline values: CDR1 ENHRY, CDR2 SYGVKD. The CDR3 is made up of 12 amino acids. In DNA form, the CDR3 reads TGTGCCGCGCAGGGGAGGGACTATGGCTACACCTTC. Protein product: CAAQGRDYGYTF.

The chain uses TRBV18 and TRBJ2-7, with D maybe TRBD1 (7 bases). Trimming left V 6 bases short and J 4 bases short, with 22 bases between. The CDR3 loop spans 16 amino acids. Per germline, CDR1 KGHSH and CDR2 LQKENI. The CDR3 sequence is CASSSTAGQNLYEQYF. CDR3 sequence (DNA): TGTGCCAGCTCCTCGACCGCGGGACAGAACTTATACGAGCAGTACTTC.

This rearrangement joins TRBV29-1 to TRBJ1-1, with D hard to call. The CDR3 spans 10 residues. The ends were cut back, 3 bases at V and 3 bases at J, with 2 bases in the middle. Per germline, CDR1 SQVTM and CDR2 ANQGSEA. CDR3 DNA sequence: TGCAGCGTTGATCACACTGAAGCTTTCTTT. Encoded protein: CSVDHTEAFF.

The rearrangement joins TRBV6-6 to TRBJ1-2, with D maybe TRBD1 (6 bases). The CDR3 sequence is 13 residues long. Germline loops: CDR1 MNHNY, CDR2 SVGAGI (reference sequence). Trimming took off 9 bases at V and 4 bases at J, with 15 bases between the two ends. CDR3 DNA sequence: TGTGCCAGTAAACTGGCAGGGGCCTATGGCTACACCTTC. Translating gives CASKLAGAYGYTF.

The J gene is TRBJ2-1, the V gene TRBV6-5; 7 nucleotides agree with TRBD1. Trimming took 6 bases from V and 3 from J; bases not matched to a gene: 8. CDR3 length: 15 residues. Germline lookup yields CDR1 MNHEY and CDR2 SVGAGI. CDR3 loop: CASSPTGKSYNEQFF. The CDR3 DNA follows: TGTGCCAGCAGCCCGACAGGGAAGAGCTACAATGAGCAGTTCTTC.